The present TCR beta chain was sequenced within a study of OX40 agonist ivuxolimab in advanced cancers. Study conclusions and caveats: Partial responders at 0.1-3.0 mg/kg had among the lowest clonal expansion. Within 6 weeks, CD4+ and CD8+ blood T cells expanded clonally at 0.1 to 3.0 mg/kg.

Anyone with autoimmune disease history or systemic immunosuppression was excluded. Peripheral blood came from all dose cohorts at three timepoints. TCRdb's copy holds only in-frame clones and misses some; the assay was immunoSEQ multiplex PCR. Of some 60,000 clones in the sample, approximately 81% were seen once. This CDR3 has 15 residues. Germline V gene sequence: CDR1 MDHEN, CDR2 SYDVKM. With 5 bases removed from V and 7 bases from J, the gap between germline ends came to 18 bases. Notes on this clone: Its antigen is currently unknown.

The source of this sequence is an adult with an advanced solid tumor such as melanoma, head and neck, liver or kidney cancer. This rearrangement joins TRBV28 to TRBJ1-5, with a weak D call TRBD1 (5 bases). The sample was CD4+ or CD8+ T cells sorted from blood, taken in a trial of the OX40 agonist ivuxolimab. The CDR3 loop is CASSAPLRGDQPQHF. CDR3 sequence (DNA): TGTGCCAGCAGTGCCCCCTTGAGGGGAGACCAGCCCCAGCATTTT.